The present TCR beta chain was sequenced within a study of T cell changes during pregnancy in multiple sclerosis. Libraries were prepared by immunoSEQ multiplex PCR; TCRdb keeps only in-frame clonotypes and omits some of them. The sample has around 80,000 clones, 90% to 95% seen once; the top ten hold about 1%. Trimming pared 6 bases from V and 5 bases from J, leaving 11 bases between. The CDR3 covers 13 residues. Germline V CDR1 and CDR2: MNHNS, SASEGT. The receptor was derived from a female donor with multiple sclerosis, enrolled in a pregnancy study. The chain couples TRBV6-1 to TRBJ1-5; possible D gene TRBD1, 5 bases. The sample in question was peripheral blood, obtained in the second trimester of pregnancy. CDR3 loop: CASSFDSYQPQHF. The CDR3 coding sequence is TGTGCCAGCAGCTTTGACAGTTATCAGCCCCAGCATTTT.